This T cell receptor beta chain derives from a study of identical twins. Study results and limitations: Excess sharing by twins proved weaker in beta out-of-frame sequences. A cross-sectional statistical analysis, not follow-up of the same donors, supported the conclusions.

TCRdb re-derived calls from the 5' RACE reads in MiXCR, one entry per CDR3 protein. The sample includes 640,000 or so distinct CDR3 sequences, approximately 6.1% of them seen just once. This clonotype was seen repeatedly, ten times or more. Its antigen remains unidentified. Sample: naive T cells sorted from blood. The receptor was derived from a man younger than 30 in good health.

The CDR3 coding sequence is TGCAGCGGTGGACCGAGCCAAGAGACCCAGTACTTC. Protein sequence: CSGGPSQETQYF. The rearrangement links TRBV29-1 to TRBJ2-5; D remains ambiguous. Between the trimmed V and J ends, which lost 7 bases and 1 base, there was a span of 10 bases. Germline CDR1 SQVTM, CDR2 ANQGSEA. The CDR3 totals 12 residues.